This T cell receptor (beta chain) was identified in a study of OX40 agonist ivuxolimab in advanced cancers. Study-level results: CD4+ and CD8+ T cells in blood underwent clonal expansion by week 6 at 0.1 to 3.0 mg/kg.

Produced via immunoSEQ multiplex PCR; TCRdb's table is partial and in-frame only. Counted here are some 35,000 clones, over 60% occurring once; the ten biggest clones make up under 25%. Anyone with autoimmune disease history or systemic immunosuppression was excluded. In the case of this clone: What it binds is not known.

V was cut by 2 bases and J by 1 base, with 12 bases left in between. Germline V CDR1 and CDR2: SNHLY, FYNNEI. The CDR3 runs to 16 residues. This TCR was recovered from an adult with an advanced solid tumor such as melanoma, head and neck, liver or kidney cancer. The chain joins TRBV2 to TRBJ1-5, with D unresolved. This specimen consisted of CD4+ or CD8+ T cells sorted from blood, obtained in a trial of the OX40 agonist ivuxolimab. The CDR3 coding sequence is TGTGCCAGCAGTGAAACCGTGACGGTAAGCAATCAGCCCCAGCATTTT. Translated: CASSETVTVSNQPQHF.